This T cell receptor beta chain is from a study of cytomegalovirus exposure and HLA in healthy donors. Details on this clone: The antigen is unknown.

Deletions cut 4 bases from V and 6 bases from J, with 8 bases between. Germline V gives CDR1 SNHLY, CDR2 FYNNEI. The length of the CDR3 is 12 residues. The study's findings and limits: When analyzed later, a missense DCLRE1C variant was found to be linked to TCR beta V- and J-gene trimming.

60 Vbeta and 13 Jbeta primers were used in PCR. Profiling relied on immunoSEQ multiplex PCR, and the TCRdb table lists in-frame clones only, not all of them. The data show more than 70,000 clones, about 74% seen once. What was sequenced was PBMCs. J is TRBJ2-3 and V is TRBV2; D might be TRBD2 (6 bases). The clonotype was recovered from a man aged 35-49 years in good health and CMV-seronegative. CDR3 region: CASSGEADTQYF. CDR3 bases: TGTGCCAGCAGTGGGGAGGCGGATACGCAGTATTTT.